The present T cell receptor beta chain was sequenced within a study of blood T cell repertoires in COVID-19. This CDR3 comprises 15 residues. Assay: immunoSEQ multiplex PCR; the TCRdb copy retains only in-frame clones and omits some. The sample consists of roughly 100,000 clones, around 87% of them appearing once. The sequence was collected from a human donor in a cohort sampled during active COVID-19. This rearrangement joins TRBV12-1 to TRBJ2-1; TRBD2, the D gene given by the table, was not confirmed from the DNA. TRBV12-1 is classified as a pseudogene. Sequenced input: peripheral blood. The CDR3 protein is CASSFWREGPNEQFF. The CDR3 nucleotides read TGTGCCAGCAGCTTTTGGCGGGAGGGCCCCAATGAGCAGTTCTTC.